The clone carrying this T cell receptor beta chain has more than one count but fewer than ten. No antigen is known for it. The data are from a study of T cell repertoires in cytomegalovirus infection. Study-wide context: Recently identified HLA-C-restricted CMV epitopes were used, and well-studied HLA-B-restricted CMV epitopes were used as well. Public TCR beta signatures indicated both CMV infection and matching HLA type. Regarding the study as a whole: Cumulative frequency of public TCR beta families picked out carriers of CMV plus the relevant HLA. Ex vivo, HLA-C-restricted CMV-specific TCR beta clonotypes prevailed over the rest of the response.

TCRdb called the reads again in MiXCR, with one record for every CDR3 protein. Of some 560,000 distinct CDR3 sequences in the sample, approximately 40% were seen once. The germline V and J ends were trimmed by 4 bases and 2 bases, with 5 bases remaining between them. The CDR3 is made up of 12 amino acids. Germline V lookup: CDR1 MNHEY, CDR2 SVGEGT. This receptor was identified in a human donor in good health (CMV status not recorded). Some clones in this sample may be carry-over from other donors' samples. The specimen comprised cultured PBMCs, sampled from culture after CMV antigen stimulation. The chain uses TRBV6-2 or TRBV6-3 and TRBJ2-5; D remains unclear. CDR3 nucleotide sequence: TGTGCCAGCAGTTCCCGACAAGAGACCCAGTACTTC. Translation gives CASSSRQETQYF.